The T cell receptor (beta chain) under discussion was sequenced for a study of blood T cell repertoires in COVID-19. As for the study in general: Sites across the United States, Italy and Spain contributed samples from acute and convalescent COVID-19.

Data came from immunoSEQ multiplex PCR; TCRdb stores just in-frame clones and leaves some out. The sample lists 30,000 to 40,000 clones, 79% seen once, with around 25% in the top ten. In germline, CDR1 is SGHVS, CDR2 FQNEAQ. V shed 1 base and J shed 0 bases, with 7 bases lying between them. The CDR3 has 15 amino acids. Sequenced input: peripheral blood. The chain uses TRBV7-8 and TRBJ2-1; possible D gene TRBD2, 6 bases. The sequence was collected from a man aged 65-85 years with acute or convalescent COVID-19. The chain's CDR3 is CASSLGGNSYNEQFF. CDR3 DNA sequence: TGTGCCAGCAGCTTAGGCGGGAACTCCTACAATGAGCAGTTCTTC.